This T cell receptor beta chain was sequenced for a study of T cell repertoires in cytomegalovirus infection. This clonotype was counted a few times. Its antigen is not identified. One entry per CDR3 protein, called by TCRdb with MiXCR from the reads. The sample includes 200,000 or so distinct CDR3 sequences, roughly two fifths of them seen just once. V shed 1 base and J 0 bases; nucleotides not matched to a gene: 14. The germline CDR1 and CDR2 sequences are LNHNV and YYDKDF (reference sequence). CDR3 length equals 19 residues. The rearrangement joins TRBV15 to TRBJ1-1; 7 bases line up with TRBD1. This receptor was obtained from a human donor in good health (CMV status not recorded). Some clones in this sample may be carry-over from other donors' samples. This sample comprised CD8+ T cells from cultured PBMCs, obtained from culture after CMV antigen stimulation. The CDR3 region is CATSRGAGRGKGMNTEAFF. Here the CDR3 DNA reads TGTGCCACCAGCAGAGGGGCGGGCAGGGGGAAAGGAATGAACACTGAAGCTTTCTTT.